Below, 20 T cell receptor beta chains from the same sample are listed, as sequenced in a study of Ad26.COV2.S vaccination and SARS-CoV-2 variants. Treatment meaning: about 20 received Ad26.COV2.S at low or high dose, single or two shots; about 5 received placebo; per-sample allocation not given. It was on day 63 after the first vaccine or placebo injection that samples were taken. The protocol was immunoSEQ multiplex PCR, while the TCRdb copy is restricted to in-frame clones and leaves out a portion. The sample holds hundreds of thousands of clones, 75% to 95% seen once. Sequences were derived from peripheral blood, sampled in a trial of Ad26.COV2.S vaccine versus placebo. The receptors stem from a person between 18 and 65 years old who received the Ad26.COV2.S COVID-19 vaccine or a placebo.

Only one count was recorded for this clone. This chain links TRBV12-5 with TRBJ2-5, with D tentatively TRBD1 (6 bases). The V gene lost 1 base and the J gene lost 2 bases, with 11 bases spanning the gap. The CDR3 sequence is 15 residues long. Germline V lookup: CDR1 LGHNT, CDR2 FRNRAP. DNA of the CDR3: TGTGCTAGTGGTTTGGAACAGGGTTGGCAAGAGACCCAGTACTTC. This encodes CASGLEQGWQETQYF.

The rearrangement links TRBV18 to TRBJ2-1; D is ambiguous. V was clipped by 3 bases and J by 0 bases, with 9 bases between them. In germline, CDR1 is KGHSH, CDR2 LQKENI. The CDR3 extends over 15 amino acids. DNA of the CDR3: TGTGCCAGCTCACCCCCTAGGAGCTCCTACAATGAGCAGTTCTTC. This translates into CASSPPRSSYNEQFF.

V is TRBV27 and J is TRBJ1-5; D may be TRBD1 (5 bases). V was clipped by 2 bases and J by 7 bases, with 9 bases between them. CDR3 length: 13 amino acids. Germline-derived CDR1 and CDR2 are MNHEY and SMNVEV (reference sequence). As DNA, the CDR3 is TGTGCCAGCAGTTTACAGGGACGGCAGCCCCAGCATTTT. It translates to CASSLQGRQPQHF.

V usage is TRBV18 and J usage is TRBJ2-2, with D unclear. V dropped 2 bases and J dropped 5 bases, with 6 bases sitting between them. The CDR3 is 13 residues long. Per germline, CDR1 KGHSH and CDR2 LQKENI. The chain's CDR3 is CASSPEFTGELFF. The CDR3 DNA follows: TGTGCCAGCTCACCAGAATTTACCGGGGAGCTGTTTTTT.

The J gene is TRBJ2-3, the V gene TRBV6-2 or TRBV6-3; possible D gene TRBD2, 5 bases. Looked up from germline, CDR1 is MNHEY and CDR2 is SVGEGT. Between the trimmed V and J ends, which lost 2 bases and 0 bases, there was a span of 24 bases. The CDR3 spans 20 residues. The CDR3 sequence is CASSYVAAGRIATSTDTQYF. CDR3 bases: TGTGCCAGCAGTTACGTTGCGGCGGGTCGGATTGCTACTAGCACAGATACGCAGTATTTT.

The gene calls are TRBV5-6 and TRBJ2-3, with D possibly matching TRBD2 (5 bases). V gave up 3 bases and J gave up 1 base, with 6 bases separating them. Looked up from germline, CDR1 is SGHDT and CDR2 is YYEEEE. The CDR3 totals 13 residues. The CDR3 region has the DNA TGTGCCAGCAGCTGGACTGGCACAGATACGCAGTATTTT. This gives the protein CASSWTGTDTQYF.

V is TRBV25-1 and J is TRBJ2-5; no clear D. This CDR3 is 11 amino acids long. Germline loops: CDR1 MGHDK, CDR2 SYGVNS. V dropped 10 bases and J dropped 5 bases, with 11 bases sitting between them. This CDR3 is CATGEPETQYF. The CDR3 DNA reads as TGTGCCACCGGAGAACCGGAGACCCAGTACTTC.

The chain combines TRBV7-9 with TRBJ1-1; 10 nucleotides agree with TRBD1. Trimming took 6 bases from V and 6 from J; bases not matched to a gene: 7. The CDR3 has 14 amino acids. CDR1 and CDR2 (germline): SEHNR, FQNEAQ (reference sequence). CDR3 amino acids: CASSMGQGISEAFF. Written as DNA, the CDR3 is TGTGCCAGCAGTATGGGACAGGGGATATCTGAAGCTTTCTTT.

The table lists this clone with a few counts. Other DNA sequences from this sample encode an identical CDR3 as well. The chain is built from TRBV6-5 and TRBJ2-7, with D hard to call. CDR1 is MNHEY, CDR2 SVGAGI, per germline. The ends were cut back, 0 bases at V and 3 bases at J, with 6 bases in the middle. This CDR3 spans 13 amino acids. CDR3 sequence reads: CASSYSRSYEQYF. DNA of the CDR3: TGTGCCAGCAGTTACTCTCGGAGCTACGAGCAGTACTTC.

The chain combines TRBV24-1 with TRBJ2-5; TRBD2 aligns across 9 bases. Germline V gene data show CDR1 as KGHDR and CDR2 as SFDVKD. J lost 5 bases, V lost 4 bases, and 10 bases had no gene match. This CDR3 spans 16 amino acids. CDR3 amino acids: CATSDSGSGGSETQYF. CDR3 DNA sequence: TGTGCCACCAGTGACTCGGGAAGCGGGGGGTCGGAGACCCAGTACTTC.

The J gene is TRBJ2-3, the V gene TRBV28, with D tentatively TRBD2 (5 bases). Germline V lookup: CDR1 MDHEN, CDR2 SYDVKM. The V and J ends lost 1 base and 1 base respectively, with 9 bases between them. The CDR3 totals 15 residues. This CDR3 is CASSLLVGGTDTQYF. The CDR3, as DNA: TGTGCCAGCAGTTTATTGGTCGGGGGCACAGATACGCAGTATTTT.

The rearrangement joins TRBV6-4 to TRBJ2-3; 7 bases fit TRBD2. V lost 2 bases, J lost 2 bases, and 1 base stayed unmatched. Germline assignment: CDR1 MRHNA and CDR2 SNTAGT. The CDR3 length is 14 residues. CDR3 sequence reads: CASSDAGATDTQYF. The CDR3 nucleotides read TGTGCCAGCAGTGACGCGGGAGCCACAGATACGCAGTATTTT.

The chain links TRBV5-4 to TRBJ2-1; D call uncertain. Germline V gene data show CDR1 as SGHNT and CDR2 as YYREEE (reference sequence). Trimming left V 3 bases short and J 7 bases short, with 11 bases between. The CDR3 has 13 residues. CDR3 amino acids: CASSSPEVNEQFF. CDR3 DNA: TGTGCCAGCAGCTCCCCCGAGGTGAATGAGCAGTTCTTC. Looking up the rest from reference TRBV5-4 and TRBJ2-1 gives the full variable domain: ETGVTQSPTHLIKTRGQQVTLRCSSQSGHNTVSWYQQALGQGPQFIFQYYREEENGRGNFPPRFSGLQFPNYSSELNVNALELDDSALYLCASSSPEVNEQFFGPGTRLTVL.

The table lists this clone with a few counts. The V and J genes are TRBV7-9 and TRBJ2-6; no reliable D call. Germline assignment: CDR1 SEHNR and CDR2 FQNEAQ (reference sequence). The V gene lost 4 bases and the J gene lost 0 bases, with 13 bases spanning the gap. The CDR3 consists of 17 residues. The CDR3 coding sequence is TGTGCCAGCAGCTACACGACCCAAAGCTCTGGGGCCAACGTCCTGACTTTC. This sequence encodes CASSYTTQSSGANVLTF. The entire variable domain, with the rest obtained from reference TRBV7-9 and TRBJ2-6, is as follows: DTGVSQNPRHKITKRGQNVTFRCDPISEHNRLYWYRQTLGQGPEFLTYFQNEAQLEKSRLLSDRFSAERPKGSFSTLEIQRTEQGDSAMYLCASSYTTQSSGANVLTFGAGSRLTVL.

The CDR3 region is CASTPEWPSQPQHF. The CDR3 DNA reads as TGTGCCAGCACACCGGAGTGGCCCAGTCAGCCCCAGCATTTT. The chain couples TRBV28 to TRBJ1-5; D gene unclear. The germline gives CDR1 MDHEN, CDR2 SYDVKM. Trimming pared 7 bases from V and 6 bases from J, leaving 16 bases between. The CDR3 is 14 residues long.

V gene TRBV6-2 or TRBV6-3 combines with J gene TRBJ2-7, with TRBD1 as a possible D gene (6 bases). This CDR3 has 15 residues. Germline V gene lookup returns CDR1 MNHEY and CDR2 SVGEGT. The V gene lost 4 bases and the J gene lost 2 bases, with 15 bases spanning the gap. CDR3 in DNA: TGTGCCAGCAGTTTGCCACGGGCAGGGGCCTACGAGCAGTACTTC. This sequence encodes CASSLPRAGAYEQYF.

In its sample, this clone was seen a few times. The junction departs from the called germline gene at one end, perhaps through a read error. The V call is TRBV7-7, the J call TRBJ2-7; D call uncertain. Germline assignment: CDR1 SSHAT and CDR2 FNYEAQ (reference sequence). The CDR3 totals 13 residues. The chain's CDR3 is CASSSGAGNEQYF. In DNA, the CDR3 is TGTGCTAGCAGCTCCGGCGCCGGTAACGAGCAGTACTTC.

CDR3: CASSLADQPQHF. In DNA form, the CDR3 reads TGTGCCAGCAGTTTGGCGGATCAGCCCCAGCATTTT. The V gene is TRBV12-3 or TRBV12-4, the J gene TRBJ1-5, with D unresolved. The CDR3 extends over 12 amino acids. The V end was cut by 3 bases, the J end by 5 bases, with 5 bases between.

This chain uses TRBV3-1 (or the pseudogene TRBV3-2) with TRBJ2-1; a possible D gene is TRBD2 (6 bases). The CDR3 sequence is 15 residues long. CDR1 is LGHDT, CDR2 YNNKEL, per germline (reference sequence). V gave up 2 bases and J gave up 6 bases, with 14 bases separating them. DNA of the CDR3: TGTGCCAGCAGCCAACATGGGGGGACGGGCAATGAGCAGTTCTTC. This encodes CASSQHGGTGNEQFF.

This chain joins TRBV11-2 and TRBJ2-3; D may match TRBD1 or TRBD2 (5 bases each). CDR1 SGHAT and CDR2 FQNNGV come from the germline V gene. The CDR3 is 16 amino acids. Deletions cut 5 bases from V and 2 bases from J, with 17 bases between. For the CDR3, the DNA is TGTGCCAGCAGCGAAGGGACGCGGGTGATCACAGATACGCAGTATTTT. The encoded protein is CASSEGTRVITDTQYF.